These 28 T cell receptor beta chains were all obtained from the same sample, sequenced in a study of blood T cell repertoires in COVID-19 (dated by TCRdb to 2020 to 2022). The protocol used for the library was the immunoSEQ multiplex PCR assay. In its TCRdb copy, this immuneACCESS table keeps in-frame sequences only and misses some clones. Where compared with another copy, unresolved V genes explain less than half of these, and the others have no known cause. This sample holds about 130,000 clones; under 95% were observed only once. Of the sample, about 4.6% falls within the top ten clones. Sequenced sample: peripheral blood. These receptors originate from a man in his 60s with COVID-19, enrolled during active disease.

This clone was recorded only once. The CDR3 reads CASSPRGQYFADTQYF. The CDR3 coding sequence is TGTGCCAGCAGTCCTAGAGGACAGTATTTCGCAGATACGCAGTATTTT. The J gene is TRBJ2-3, the V gene TRBV2; D might be TRBD1 (6 bases). There are 16 residues in the CDR3. Trimming left V 5 bases short and J 4 bases short, with 19 bases between. Germline CDR1 and CDR2: SNHLY and FYNNEI.

V gene TRBV29-1 combines with J gene TRBJ2-6; TRBD2 matches 14 bases. Germline lookup yields CDR1 SQVTM and CDR2 ANQGSEA. Losses at the gene ends were 3 bases for V and 0 bases for J; bases not matched to a gene: 7. The CDR3 totals 19 residues. The CDR3 DNA is TGCAGCGTTGAGACCCGGGGACTAGCGGGGGTCTCTGGGGCCAACGTCCTGACTTTC. Amino acid sequence: CSVETRGLAGVSGANVLTF.

In this sample, this clone turned up once. The chain employs TRBV19 and TRBJ1-2, with 7 nucleotides matching TRBD1. The V gene's germline CDR1 is LNHDA and CDR2 SQIVND (reference sequence). This CDR3 spans 18 amino acids. V lost 9 bases to trimming and J lost 8 bases; unmatched junction nucleotides: 27. CDR3: CASDDRGQHLPLPLGYTF. DNA for the CDR3: TGTGCCAGCGACGACCGGGGACAGCATCTCCCTCTCCCGTTGGGCTACACCTTC.

This chain uses TRBV19 with TRBJ2-7, with D perhaps TRBD1 (5 bases). V lost 6 bases, J lost 2 bases, and 8 bases lay in between. CDR1 and CDR2 from the germline V gene are LNHDA and SQIVND (reference sequence). CDR3 length equals 12 residues. The CDR3 loop reads CASSDSTYEQYF. CDR3 coding DNA: TGTGCCAGTAGCGACAGTACCTACGAGCAGTACTTC. The full variable domain, with the rest looked up from reference TRBV19 and TRBJ2-7, is DGGITQSPKYLFRKEGQNVTLSCEQNLNHDAMYWYRQDPGQGLRLIYYSQIVNDFQKGDIAEGYSVSREKKESFPLTVTSAQKNPTAFYLCASSDSTYEQYFGPGTRLTVT.

A note on this clone: At one of its ends the junction is not consistent with the germline gene, which may arise from a read error. This rearrangement joins TRBV5-6 to TRBJ1-2; 10 bases align to TRBD1. The CDR3 totals 16 residues. The germline V gene encodes CDR1 SGHDT and CDR2 YYEEEE. CDR3 sequence: CASSSRDRGNNHGYTF. The CDR3 DNA follows: TGTGCCAGCAGCTCGCGGGACAGGGGAAATAACCATGGCTACACCTTC.

The genes are TRBV24-1 and TRBJ2-1, with D perhaps matching TRBD2 (5 bases). Per the germline V gene, CDR1 is KGHDR and CDR2 is SFDVKD. Trimming cost V 6 bases and J 8 bases, with 13 bases left between them. CDR3 length: 13 amino acids. CDR3 nucleotide sequence: TGTGCCACCAGTATTGGGAGTCTCGATGAGCAGTTCTTC. This codes for CATSIGSLDEQFF.

The rearrangement links TRBV29-1 to TRBJ1-2, with 7 bases matching TRBD1. This CDR3 contains 13 residues. Trimming at V came to 0 bases and at J to 3 bases, leaving 1 base not matched to a gene. The germline gives CDR1 SQVTM, CDR2 ANQGSEA. The CDR3 region has the DNA TGCAGCGTTGAAGAGGGACAGTACTATGGCTACACCTTC. Protein: CSVEEGQYYGYTF.

The V call is TRBV5-4, the J call TRBJ1-3; D gene unclear. V gave up 0 bases and J gave up 5 bases, with 12 bases separating them. In germline, CDR1 is SGHNT, CDR2 YYREEE (reference sequence). The CDR3 covers 15 residues. Here the CDR3 DNA reads TGTGCCAGCAGCTTGGGTCCTGGAGATAGAAACACCATATATTTT. Its protein product is CASSLGPGDRNTIYF.

V is TRBV5-1 and J is TRBJ1-1; 8 nucleotides agree with TRBD1. The CDR3 consists of 14 residues. V was clipped by 3 bases and J by 3 bases; unmatched bases: 4. CDR1 SGHRS and CDR2 YFSETQ come from the germline V gene. DNA of the CDR3: TGCGCCAGCAGCTCAGGGGGCGGGGACACTGAAGCTTTCTTT. It encodes CASSSGGGDTEAFF.

The rearrangement links TRBV16 to TRBJ1-2; D gene unclear. This CDR3 spans 14 amino acids. Germline V gene lookup returns CDR1 KGHSY and CDR2 FQNENV. Trimming shortened V by 0 bases and J by 8 bases, and 13 bases separated the two germline ends. This chain's CDR3 is CASSQSRQTIGYTF. CDR3 DNA: TGTGCCAGCAGCCAATCTCGCCAAACTATCGGCTACACCTTC.

This chain uses TRBV5-4 with TRBJ1-1, with TRBD1 matching 10 bases. This CDR3 spans 15 amino acids. The germline gives CDR1 SGHNT, CDR2 YYREEE (reference sequence). After removal of 10 bases from V and 1 base from J, the junction contained 10 bases not matched to a gene. As DNA, the CDR3 is TGTGCCGCAGCAGCTTGGGACAGGGGGAACACTGAAGCTTTCTTT. Its protein is CAAAAWDRGNTEAFF.

The V call is TRBV7-2, the J call TRBJ1-1; D ambiguous. The germline V and J ends were trimmed by 5 bases and 1 base, with 14 bases remaining between them. Germline loops: CDR1 SGHTA, CDR2 FQGNSA. The CDR3 spans 15 residues. The CDR3 DNA follows: TGTGCCAGCAGCGAACGACGGGGTACGAACACTGAAGCTTTCTTT. As protein: CASSERRGTNTEAFF.

The genes are TRBV7-6 and TRBJ1-4; no reliable D call. In germline, CDR1 is SGHVS, CDR2 FNYEAQ. V was cut by 0 bases and J by 4 bases, with 12 bases left in between. The CDR3 is 16 residues long. The CDR3 bases are TGTGCCAGCAGCTTAGCGCCTAGTCTGAGTAATGAAAAACTGTTTTTT. Protein product: CASSLAPSLSNEKLFF.

The V and J genes are TRBV19 and TRBJ2-3; the D gene is possibly TRBD1 (6 bases). V shed 3 bases and J shed 5 bases, with 15 bases lying between them. This CDR3 has 15 residues. Germline V CDR1 and CDR2: LNHDA, SQIVND (reference sequence). The CDR3 nucleotides read TGTGCCAGTAGTATGTCCAGGGCAGGGGAAGATACGCAGTATTTT. Encoded protein: CASSMSRAGEDTQYF.

V usage is TRBV2 and J usage is TRBJ1-5; 9 nucleotides agree with TRBD1. V lost 5 bases and J lost 6; bases outside the gene matches: 5. The germline CDR1 and CDR2 sequences are SNHLY and FYNNEI. CDR3 length: 14 residues. The CDR3 DNA sequence: TGTGCCAGCAGTTGGGGACAGGGAGCTCAGCCCCAGCATTTT. Encoded protein: CASSWGQGAQPQHF.

V usage is TRBV7-2 and J usage is TRBJ2-3; 10 bases align to TRBD2. The germline V gene encodes CDR1 SGHTA and CDR2 FQGNSA. The CDR3 is 17 amino acids. V shed 4 bases, J shed 5 bases, and the junction held 12 bases outside the gene matches. As DNA, the CDR3 is TGTGCCAGCAGCTACTACTCTAGCGGGAGATCGAGAGATACGCAGTATTTT. Protein: CASSYYSSGRSRDTQYF.

The chain uses TRBV3-1 (or the pseudogene TRBV3-2) and TRBJ1-4, with TRBD1 identical over 7 bases. Germline CDR1 LGHDT, CDR2 YNNKEL (reference sequence). V shed 4 bases, J shed 5 bases, and the junction held 4 bases outside the gene matches. This CDR3 has 14 residues. Here the CDR3 reads CASSLRGFNEKLFF. In nucleotides, the CDR3 is TGTGCCAGCAGCCTCAGGGGGTTCAATGAAAAACTGTTTTTT.

This clone was counted a few times. In the same sample, other DNA sequences code for this CDR3. The rearrangement links TRBV20-1 to TRBJ1-2; D ambiguous. Deletions cut 3 bases from V and 7 bases from J, with 6 bases between. Per the germline V gene, CDR1 is DFQATT and CDR2 is SNEGSKA (reference sequence). This CDR3 spans 10 amino acids. The CDR3 bases are TGCAGTGCTAGGGGAGGTGGCTACACCTTC. Protein: CSARGGGYTF.

The chain uses TRBV7-9 and TRBJ2-2, with D tentatively TRBD1 (5 bases). Germline values: CDR1 SEHNR, CDR2 FQNEAQ (reference sequence). Trimming cost V 5 bases and J 0 bases, with 13 bases left between them. The CDR3 runs 16 residues. CDR3 sequence: CASSPTQGTNTGELFF. CDR3 coding DNA: TGTGCCAGCAGCCCAACTCAGGGAACGAACACCGGGGAGCTGTTTTTT.

The chain carries TRBV7-9 and TRBJ2-5; D is unclear. CDR3 length: 12 amino acids. Germline CDR1 reads SEHNR; CDR2 reads FQNEAQ (reference sequence). Trimming cost V 3 bases and J 4 bases, with 6 bases left between them. The CDR3 sequence: CASSLAGETQYF. CDR3 coding DNA: TGTGCCAGCAGCTTGGCAGGAGAGACCCAGTACTTC.

This chain uses TRBV24-1 with TRBJ2-1; D call uncertain. Trimming took 5 bases from V and 6 from J, leaving 7 bases between them. Germline V lookup: CDR1 KGHDR, CDR2 SFDVKD. The CDR3 extends over 12 amino acids. CDR3 sequence (DNA): TGTGCCACCAGTGCGAGCACCAATGAGCAGTTCTTC. This encodes CATSASTNEQFF.

The CDR3: CASSFQPRVNEQFF. The CDR3 DNA sequence: TGTGCCAGCAGCTTCCAACCGAGAGTGAATGAGCAGTTCTTC. This rearrangement joins TRBV11-3 to TRBJ2-1; D is undetermined. The CDR3 runs 14 residues. Trimming removed 3 bases from V and 7 bases from J, with 13 bases in between. Germline assignment: CDR1 SGHNT and CDR2 YENEEA.

This clone appeared once. This rearrangement joins TRBV4-1 to TRBJ2-1, with TRBD2 identical over 8 bases. V was pared by 2 bases and J by 13 bases, with 10 bases of the junction left unmatched. The CDR3 length is 14 residues. Germline V gene lookup returns CDR1 MGHRA and CDR2 YSYEKL. DNA for the CDR3: TGCGCCAGCAGCCAACGCCTTCCTAGCGGGCTTCAGTTCTTC. Protein sequence: CASSQRLPSGLQFF.

DNA of the CDR3: TGCGCCAGCAGCTCACAGGGTGATGGCTACACCTTC. Amino acid sequence: CASSSQGDGYTF. The rearrangement links TRBV5-1 to TRBJ1-2; TRBD1 might be the D (6 bases). CDR3 length: 12 residues. The germline V and J ends were trimmed by 3 bases and 6 bases, with 9 bases remaining between them. Germline V gene data show CDR1 as SGHRS and CDR2 as YFSETQ.

This clone came up once. The chain joins TRBV9 to TRBJ1-2, with TRBD1 identical over 10 bases. V lost 4 bases, J lost 8 bases, and 11 bases stayed unmatched. CDR1 and CDR2 (germline): SGDLS, YYNGEE. The CDR3 consists of 15 residues. As DNA, the CDR3 is TGTGCCAGCAGCCCAGGGACAGGGGACCGTTGGGGCTACACCTTC. Its translation: CASSPGTGDRWGYTF. Together with reference TRBV9 and TRBJ1-2, the CDR3 gives the full variable domain: DSGVTQTPKHLITATGQRVTLRCSPRSGDLSVYWYQQSLDQGLQFLIQYYNGEERAKGNILERFSAQQFPDLHSELNLSSLELGDSALYFCASSPGTGDRWGYTFGSGTRLTVV.

J is TRBJ2-5 and V is TRBV2; 7 nucleotides line up with TRBD1. Germline CDR1 SNHLY, CDR2 FYNNEI. J gave up 5 bases and V 8 bases, and 5 bases lay outside the gene matches. The CDR3 runs to 12 residues. CDR3 loop: CASGDRGETQYF. Written as DNA, the CDR3 is TGTGCCAGCGGGGACAGAGGGGAGACCCAGTACTTC.

The chain combines TRBV6-4 with TRBJ1-2; 7 nucleotides match TRBD1. The CDR3 runs to 13 residues. The germline gives CDR1 MRHNA, CDR2 SNTAGT. V was pared by 5 bases and J by 3 bases, with 3 bases of the junction left unmatched. The CDR3, as DNA: TGTGCCAGCAGTCCCGGGACAGACTATGGCTACACCTTC. It specifies CASSPGTDYGYTF.

This clone was recorded once. V and J are TRBV27 and TRBJ2-1; D might be TRBD1 (6 bases). The V gene's germline CDR1 is MNHEY and CDR2 SMNVEV (reference sequence). The ends were cut back, 6 bases at V and 0 bases at J, with 18 bases in the middle. This CDR3 spans 17 amino acids. The CDR3 bases are TGTGCCAGCAGCTCAAAGTGGGGGCTTAACTCCTACAATGAGCAGTTCTTC. As protein: CASSSKWGLNSYNEQFF.